This section outlines one T cell receptor beta chain sequence together with its context. The germline CDR1 and CDR2 sequences are SGHVS and FNYEAQ. J lost 8 bases, V lost 4 bases, and 14 bases had no gene match. This CDR3 is 18 amino acids long. This sample was taken from a study of blood T cells in healthy people across ages. With a J-beta primer mix and a sample-barcoded 5' primer, a second PCR ran roughly 6 to 11 cycles. TCRdb analysed the 5' RACE reads with MiXCR anew, one entry per CDR3 protein. The sample shows about 1.6 million distinct CDR3 sequences, roughly a third of them seen only once. Per sample, extraction of total RNA gave at least 5.5 micrograms in every case.

The chain is built from TRBV7-6 and TRBJ2-1; 13 bases are a match to TRBD2. This clonotype originated in a woman in her twenties or thirties in good health. The specimen was blood. The CDR3 protein is CASSSRGPGLAGKDEQFF. CDR3 in DNA: TGTGCCAGCAGCTCTCGGGGTCCGGGACTAGCGGGAAAGGATGAGCAGTTCTTC. Filled out from reference TRBV7-6 and TRBJ2-1, the complete variable domain reads GAGVSQSPRYKVTKRGQDVALRCDPISGHVSLYWYRQALGQGPEFLTYFNYEAQQDKSGLPNDRFSAERPEGSISTLTIQRTEQRDSAMYRCASSSRGPGLAGKDEQFFGPGTRLTVL.